The T cell receptor (beta chain) described here comes from a study of T cell responses to AZD1222 COVID-19 vaccine. General observations from the study: Spike-spanning, vaccine-associated CD4 TCRs were dominant at 160-218 and 743-854. Among those given AZD1222, only six were seropositive at baseline. The donor cohort was predominantly white British with a female majority, and clonal diversity may have been underestimated. It was only after the peak T cell response that any repertoires were sampled.

With regard to this clone: The antigen is undetermined.

The repertoire was sequenced with immunoSEQ multiplex PCR; TCRdb's copy has only in-frame clones and lacks some. The sample lists some 140,000 clones, around 90% occurring once. The sequenced sample was peripheral blood, obtained on day 0 of AZD1222 vaccination. The TCR originated in an adult in good health.

The CDR3: CASSLRDNANYGYTF. CDR3 nucleotide sequence: TGTGCCAGCAGTCTCCGGGACAACGCTAACTATGGCTACACCTTC. The J gene is TRBJ1-2, the V gene TRBV27; D may be TRBD1 (6 bases). Germline V CDR1 and CDR2: MNHEY, SMNVEV (reference sequence). Deletions cut 5 bases from V and 0 bases from J, with 13 bases between. This CDR3 contains 15 residues.